Below, 22 T cell receptor beta chains from the same sample are listed, as sequenced in a study of cytomegalovirus exposure and HLA in healthy donors. Profiled with immunoSEQ multiplex PCR; TCRdb holds only in-frame clones, not every one. The table records about 150,000 clones, 88% of them present only once. The sequenced sample consisted of PBMCs. The receptors originated from a man between 18 and 29 years old in good health and CMV-seronegative.

This clone occurred once. The rearrangement joins TRBV30 to TRBJ2-2; 9 nucleotides line up with TRBD2. The CDR3 runs 21 residues. Germline V gene sequence: CDR1 GTSNPN, CDR2 SVGIG (reference sequence). The J segment lost 3 bases and the V segment lost 8 bases, leaving 28 bases of the junction unmatched. CDR3 in DNA: TGTGCCCGCCCGCGGGGAGTAGCGGGAGCTGGAGCTAGGGGGTACACCGGGGAGCTGTTTTTT. This codes for CARPRGVAGAGARGYTGELFF.

V and J are TRBV7-9 and TRBJ2-3, with a weak D call TRBD2 (5 bases). V gave up 6 bases and J gave up 1 base, with 11 bases separating them. This CDR3 has 14 residues. CDR1 and CDR2 from the germline V gene are SEHNR and FQNEAQ (reference sequence). CDR3 DNA: TGTGCCAGCAGTGCGGCTAGCCGCACAGATACGCAGTATTTT. This gives the protein CASSAASRTDTQYF.

In DNA, the CDR3 is TGCGCCAGCAGCTTCGGACAGGGGGCTGGGGGCTACACCTTC. Its protein product is CASSFGQGAGGYTF. The rearrangement links TRBV5-1 to TRBJ1-2, with 11 bases identical to TRBD1. V lost 2 bases and J lost 8; bases outside the gene matches: 5. The CDR3 has 14 amino acids. From germline, CDR1 is SGHRS and CDR2 YFSETQ.

V is TRBV2 and J is TRBJ2-3; maybe TRBD1 (5 bases). Trimming took 6 bases from V and 1 from J, leaving 11 bases between them. The CDR3 consists of 14 residues. Germline CDR1 SNHLY, CDR2 FYNNEI. Here the CDR3 DNA reads TGTGCCAGCAGACCGCAAGGGGGCACAGATACGCAGTATTTT. Its protein product is CASRPQGGTDTQYF.

The gene calls are TRBV29-1 and TRBJ2-3, with 7 bases that match TRBD2. J lost 5 bases, V lost 0 bases, and 11 bases had no gene match. The CDR3 contains 16 residues. Germline CDR1 is SQVTM and CDR2 is ANQGSEA. CDR3 sequence: CSVEEWQEVAGDTQYF. The CDR3, as DNA: TGCAGCGTTGAAGAATGGCAGGAGGTAGCGGGAGATACGCAGTATTTT.

The rearrangement links TRBV5-6 to TRBJ2-5; perhaps TRBD2 as D (6 bases). Germline V gene lookup returns CDR1 SGHDT and CDR2 YYEEEE. The CDR3 totals 14 residues. V shed 2 bases and J shed 6 bases, with 14 bases lying between them. CDR3 in amino acids: CASSFGAGQQTQYF. In nucleotides, the CDR3 is TGTGCCAGCAGCTTCGGAGCGGGTCAGCAGACCCAGTACTTC.

The chain has TRBV5-1 and TRBJ2-5; 16 bases line up with TRBD2. Germline assignment: CDR1 SGHRS and CDR2 YFSETQ. J was trimmed by 5 bases and V by 4 bases; bases with no gene match: 8. The CDR3 consists of 17 residues. In nucleotides, the CDR3 is TGCGCCAGCAGCCTGGGGACTAGCGGGGGGGCCGTGGAGACCCAGTACTTC. As protein: CASSLGTSGGAVETQYF.

This sequence joins TRBV19 and TRBJ1-1; a possible D gene is TRBD1 (5 bases). V lost 7 bases to trimming and J lost 1 base, with 10 bases between them. The CDR3 is 13 amino acids. From germline, CDR1 is LNHDA and CDR2 SQIVND (reference sequence). The CDR3 bases are TGTGCCAGTACCGGACACCGGAACACTGAAGCTTTCTTT. As protein: CASTGHRNTEAFF.

J is TRBJ1-6 and V is TRBV6-1; D gene unclear. V lost 0 bases, J lost 5 bases, and 17 bases lay in between. The length of the CDR3 is 18 residues. Germline V gives CDR1 MNHNS, CDR2 SASEGT. CDR3 sequence: CASSEALFVQVDNSPLHF. The CDR3 nucleotides are TGTGCCAGCAGTGAAGCGCTTTTCGTCCAGGTGGATAATTCACCCCTCCACTTT.

The J gene is TRBJ2-2, the V gene TRBV5-4; 13 bases match TRBD2. Trimming cost V 4 bases and J 6 bases; bases outside gene matches: 3. Germline assignment: CDR1 SGHNT and CDR2 YYREEE (reference sequence). CDR3 length: 15 amino acids. The CDR3 region is CASSPGLAGPGELFF. Written as DNA, the CDR3 is TGTGCCAGCAGCCCGGGACTAGCGGGGCCCGGGGAGCTGTTTTTT.

This clone has at least ten counts. The rearrangement joins TRBV4-3 to TRBJ2-7; 8 positions agree with TRBD1. V was pared by 0 bases and J by 6 bases, with 10 bases of the junction left unmatched. Germline lookup yields CDR1 LGHNA and CDR2 YSLEER. There are 16 residues in the CDR3. The CDR3 loop reads CASSQDNGDRGFEQYF. DNA of the CDR3: TGCGCCAGCAGCCAAGATAACGGAGACAGGGGATTCGAGCAGTACTTC.

V gene TRBV5-4 combines with J gene TRBJ2-7, with D possibly matching TRBD2 (5 bases). The germline V gene encodes CDR1 SGHNT and CDR2 YYREEE (reference sequence). V gave up 5 bases and J gave up 4 bases, with 13 bases separating them. The length of the CDR3 is 13 residues. CDR3 nucleotide sequence: TGTGCCAGCAGAAACGTTGGGGAGTACGAGCAGTACGTC. Translating gives CASRNVGEYEQYV.

In this sample, this clone turned up once. The V call is TRBV7-6, the J call TRBJ1-1; weak D call: TRBD1 (5 bases). Germline V gene data show CDR1 as SGHVS and CDR2 as FNYEAQ. This CDR3 spans 17 amino acids. Trimming shortened V by 0 bases and J by 1 base, and 15 bases separated the two germline ends. CDR3 region: CASSLAGLGRGNTEAFF. The CDR3 coding sequence is TGTGCCAGCAGCTTAGCAGGGCTGGGGCGGGGGAACACTGAAGCTTTCTTT. The full variable domain, with the rest looked up from reference TRBV7-6 and TRBJ1-1, is GAGVSQSPRYKVTKRGQDVALRCDPISGHVSLYWYRQALGQGPEFLTYFNYEAQQDKSGLPNDRFSAERPEGSISTLTIQRTEQRDSAMYRCASSLAGLGRGNTEAFFGQGTRLTVV.

Within the sample, this clone is medium-sized. This chain connects TRBV11-2 to TRBJ2-1; 11 positions agree with TRBD2. J lost 8 bases, V lost 3 bases, and 3 bases had no gene match. The CDR3 has 14 residues. Germline V gene lookup returns CDR1 SGHAT and CDR2 FQNNGV. The CDR3 is CASSLTSGEYEQFF. The CDR3, as DNA: TGTGCCAGCAGCTTGACTAGCGGGGAGTATGAGCAGTTCTTC. The full variable domain, rest sourced from reference TRBV11-2 and TRBJ2-1, is EAGVAQSPRYKIIEKRQSVAFWCNPISGHATLYWYQQILGQGPKLLIQFQNNGVVDDSQLPKDRFSAERLKGVDSTLKIQPAKLEDSAVYLCASSLTSGEYEQFFGPGTRLTVL.

This clone was recorded only once. This CDR3 reads CASSKWGNPKEYF. The DNA for the CDR3 is TGTGCCAGCAGCAAGTGGGGCAACCCGAAGGAGTATTTT. The chain recombines TRBV14 with TRBJ2-3; TRBD1 is a possible D gene (5 bases). V lost 5 bases to trimming and J lost 13 bases, with 19 bases between them. Germline CDR1 SGHDN, CDR2 FVKESK. The CDR3 runs to 13 residues.

The J gene is TRBJ2-7, the V gene TRBV28, with D hard to call. CDR1 and CDR2 from the germline V gene are MDHEN and SYDVKM. This CDR3 comprises 16 residues. The V end lost 7 bases, the J end lost 5 bases, and 24 bases lay between the germline ends. The CDR3, as DNA: TGTGCCAGCAACTTTTGGGCAGCACCATTCATGAACGAGCAGTACTTC. As protein: CASNFWAAPFMNEQYF.

V is TRBV11-2 and J is TRBJ1-5, with TRBD1 identical over 8 bases. V lost 5 bases and J lost 4; bases outside the gene matches: 13. CDR3 length: 17 residues. CDR1 and CDR2 (germline): SGHAT, FQNNGV. CDR3 bases: TGTGCCAGCAGCCCGAGAATTGGACAGGGAGGGAATCAGCCCCAGCATTTT. It translates to CASSPRIGQGGNQPQHF.

V usage is TRBV28 and J usage is TRBJ2-7; D perhaps matches TRBD1 (5 bases). Per the germline V gene, CDR1 is MDHEN and CDR2 is SYDVKM. The CDR3 spans 14 residues. The V gene lost 7 bases and the J gene lost 0 bases, with 13 bases spanning the gap. CDR3 residues: CASIPGADSYEQYF. The DNA for the CDR3 is TGTGCCAGCATCCCTGGGGCAGACTCCTACGAGCAGTACTTC.

The chain uses TRBV29-1 and TRBJ2-2; 7 positions agree with TRBD1. Germline loops: CDR1 SQVTM, CDR2 ANQGSEA. The CDR3 consists of 13 residues. V lost 7 bases and J lost 5; bases outside the gene matches: 7. CDR3 amino acids: CSGRQGNTGELFF. DNA for the CDR3: TGCAGCGGAAGACAGGGAAATACCGGGGAGCTGTTTTTT.

The chain uses TRBV6-4 and TRBJ2-5, with 10 positions matching TRBD2. The CDR3 extends over 15 amino acids. The germline V gene has CDR1 MRHNA and CDR2 SNTAGT. With V trimmed by 2 bases and J by 2 bases, 2 bases remained unmatched. This CDR3 reads CASSDQAGGQETQYF. The DNA of the CDR3 is TGTGCCAGCAGTGACCAAGCGGGGGGGCAAGAGACCCAGTACTTC.

The chain has TRBV9 and TRBJ2-1, with D hard to call. Germline lookup yields CDR1 SGDLS and CDR2 YYNGEE. The CDR3 totals 14 residues. Trimming stripped 4 bases from V and 3 bases from J, with 11 bases between. DNA of the CDR3: TGTGCCAGCAGCCCAAGACATAGCTACAATGAGCAGTTCTTC. Translated: CASSPRHSYNEQFF.

The V call is TRBV7-2, the J call TRBJ1-2, with D perhaps matching TRBD1 (5 bases). Trimming cost V 3 bases and J 6 bases, with 17 bases left between them. Germline CDR1 and CDR2: SGHTA and FQGNSA. The CDR3 totals 15 residues. The CDR3 coding sequence is TGTGCCAGCAGCTTGCCGGGGGTGCGGATGGATGGCTACACCTTC. Its translation: CASSLPGVRMDGYTF.